This TCR beta chain was identified in a study of T cells after somatic rescue of genetic block. Repertoires were generated with immunoSEQ multiplex PCR, while TCRdb's copy carries only in-frame clones and drops some. The table includes 80,000 to 100,000 clones, 90% detected once. The CDR3 has 17 amino acids. With 1 base clipped from V and 11 bases from J, the junction kept 16 bases outside the gene matches. Germline V gene data show CDR1 as KGHSY and CDR2 as FQNENV. This chain connects TRBV16 to TRBJ1-1; the match to TRBD1 covers 10 bases. The sequence derives from a woman under 30. The sample taken for sequencing was peripheral blood mononuclear cells (PBMCs). CDR3 amino acids: CASSQFRTGGTTAKAFF. For the CDR3, the DNA is TGTGCCAGCAGCCAATTTCGGACAGGGGGGACGACCGCGAAGGCTTTCTTT. Full variable domain (outside the CDR3, taken from reference TRBV16 and TRBJ1-1): GEEVAQTPKHLVRGEGQKAKLYCAPIKGHSYVFWYQQVLKNEFKFLISFQNENVFDETGMPKERFSAKCLPNSPCSLEIQATKLEDSAVYFCASSQFRTGGTTAKAFFGQGTRLTVV.